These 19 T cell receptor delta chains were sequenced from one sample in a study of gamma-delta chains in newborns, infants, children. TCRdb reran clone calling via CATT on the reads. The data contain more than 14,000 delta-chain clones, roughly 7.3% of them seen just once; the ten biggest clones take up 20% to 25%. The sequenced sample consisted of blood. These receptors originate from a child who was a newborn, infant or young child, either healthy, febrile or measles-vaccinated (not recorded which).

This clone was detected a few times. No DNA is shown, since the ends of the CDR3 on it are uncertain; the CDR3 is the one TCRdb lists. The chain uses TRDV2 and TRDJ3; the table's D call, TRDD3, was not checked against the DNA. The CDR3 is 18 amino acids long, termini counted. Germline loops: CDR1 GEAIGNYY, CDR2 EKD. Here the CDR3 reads CACDTVGGGSWDTRQMFF.

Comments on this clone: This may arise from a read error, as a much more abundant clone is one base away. In nucleotides, the CDR3 is TGTGCCTGTGACACGCTGGGACTGGGGGATACGCCCTGGGACACCCGACAGATGTTTTTC. Translating gives CACDTLGLGDTPWDTRQMFF. The gene calls are TRDV2 and TRDJ3; 13 bases map to TRDD3. V lost 1 base and J lost 2; bases outside the gene matches: 7. The CDR3 spans 20 residues. Germline V gene data show CDR1 as GEAIGNYY and CDR2 as EKD.

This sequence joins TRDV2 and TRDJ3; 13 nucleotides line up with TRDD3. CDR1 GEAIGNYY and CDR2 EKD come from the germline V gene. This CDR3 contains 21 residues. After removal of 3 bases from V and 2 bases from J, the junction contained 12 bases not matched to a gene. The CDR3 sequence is CACDPITGGYASAWDTRQMFF. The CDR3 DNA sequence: TGTGCCTGTGACCCGATTACTGGGGGATACGCATCGGCCTGGGACACCCGACAGATGTTTTTC.

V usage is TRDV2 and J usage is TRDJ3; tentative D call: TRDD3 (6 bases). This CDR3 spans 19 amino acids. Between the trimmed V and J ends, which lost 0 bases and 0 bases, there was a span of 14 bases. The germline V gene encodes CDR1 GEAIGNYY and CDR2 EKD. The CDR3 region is CACDTWGAPSSWDTRQMFF. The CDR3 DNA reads TGTGCCTGTGACACCTGGGGGGCACCCAGCTCCTGGGACACCCGACAGATGTTTTTC.

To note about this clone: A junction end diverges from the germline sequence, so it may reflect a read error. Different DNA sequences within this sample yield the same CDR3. CDR3 bases: TGTGCCTGTGACACGATCCCTCGGGGGATCGGCTCCTGGGACACCCGCCAGATGTTTTTC. Its translation: CACDTIPRGIGSWDTRQMFF. The chain is built from TRDV2 and TRDJ3; TRDD3 matches at 7 bases. The CDR3 runs 20 residues. Per germline, CDR1 GEAIGNYY and CDR2 EKD.

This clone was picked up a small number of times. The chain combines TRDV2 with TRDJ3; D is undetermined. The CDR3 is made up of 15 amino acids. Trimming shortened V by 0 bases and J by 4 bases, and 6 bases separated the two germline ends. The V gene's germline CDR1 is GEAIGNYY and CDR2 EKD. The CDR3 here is CACDTGFWDTRQMFF. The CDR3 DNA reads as TGTGCCTGTGACACCGGATTTTGGGACACCCGACAGATGTTTTTC.

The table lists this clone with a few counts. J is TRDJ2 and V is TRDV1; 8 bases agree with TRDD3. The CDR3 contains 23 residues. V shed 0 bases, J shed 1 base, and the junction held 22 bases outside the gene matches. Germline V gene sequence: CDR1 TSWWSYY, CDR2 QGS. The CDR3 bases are TGTGCTCTTGGGGAACTGGGCTACGGCAACACTGGGGATACCCATCTTTTGACAGCACAACTCTTCTTT. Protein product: CALGELGYGNTGDTHLLTAQLFF.

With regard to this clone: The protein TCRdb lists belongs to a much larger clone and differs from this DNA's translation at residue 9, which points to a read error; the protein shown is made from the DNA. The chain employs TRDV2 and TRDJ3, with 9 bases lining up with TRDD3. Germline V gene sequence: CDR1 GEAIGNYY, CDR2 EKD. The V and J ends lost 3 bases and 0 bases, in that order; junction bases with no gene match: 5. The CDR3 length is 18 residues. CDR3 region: CACDVLGEGSWDTRQMFF. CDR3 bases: TGTGCCTGTGACGTACTGGGGGAAGGCTCCTGGGACACCCGACAGATGTTTTTC.

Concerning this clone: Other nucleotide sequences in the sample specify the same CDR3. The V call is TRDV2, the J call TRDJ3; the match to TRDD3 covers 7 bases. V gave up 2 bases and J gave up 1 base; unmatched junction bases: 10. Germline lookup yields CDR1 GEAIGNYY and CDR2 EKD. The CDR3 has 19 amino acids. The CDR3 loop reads CACDMAGGLRSWDTRQMFF. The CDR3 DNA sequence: TGTGCCTGTGACATGGCTGGGGGCCTACGATCCTGGGACACCCGACAGATGTTTTTC.

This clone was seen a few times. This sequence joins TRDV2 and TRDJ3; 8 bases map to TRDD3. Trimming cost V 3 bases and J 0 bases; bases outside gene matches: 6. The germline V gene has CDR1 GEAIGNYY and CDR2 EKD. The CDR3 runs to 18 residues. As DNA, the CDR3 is TGTGCCTGTGACCTACTGGGGGCCAACTCCTGGGACACCCGACAGATGTTTTTC. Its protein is CACDLLGANSWDTRQMFF.

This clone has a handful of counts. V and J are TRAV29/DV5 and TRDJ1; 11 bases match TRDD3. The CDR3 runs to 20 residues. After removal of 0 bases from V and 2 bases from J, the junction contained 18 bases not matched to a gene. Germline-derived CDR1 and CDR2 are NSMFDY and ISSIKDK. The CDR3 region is CAASARVLGDIVPWTDKLIF. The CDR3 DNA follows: TGTGCAGCAAGCGCCCGTGTACTGGGGGATATAGTACCATGGACCGATAAACTCATCTTT.

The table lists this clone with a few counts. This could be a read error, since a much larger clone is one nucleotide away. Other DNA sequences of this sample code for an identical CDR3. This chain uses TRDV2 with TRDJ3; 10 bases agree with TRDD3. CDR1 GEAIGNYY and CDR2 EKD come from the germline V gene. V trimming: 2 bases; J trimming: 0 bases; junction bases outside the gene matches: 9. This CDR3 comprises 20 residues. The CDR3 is CACDKVLGDESSWDTRQMFF. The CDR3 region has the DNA TGTGCCTGTGACAAAGTACTGGGGGATGAAAGCTCCTGGGACACCCGACAGATGTTTTTC.

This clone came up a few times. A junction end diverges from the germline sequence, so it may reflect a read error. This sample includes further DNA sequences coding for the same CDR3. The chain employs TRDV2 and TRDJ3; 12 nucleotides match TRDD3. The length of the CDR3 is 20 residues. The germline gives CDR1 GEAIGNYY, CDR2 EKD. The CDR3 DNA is TGTGCCTGCGACACCGGCTGGGGGATACGGAGCTCCTGGGACACCCGACAGATGTTTTTC. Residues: CACDTGWGIRSSWDTRQMFF.

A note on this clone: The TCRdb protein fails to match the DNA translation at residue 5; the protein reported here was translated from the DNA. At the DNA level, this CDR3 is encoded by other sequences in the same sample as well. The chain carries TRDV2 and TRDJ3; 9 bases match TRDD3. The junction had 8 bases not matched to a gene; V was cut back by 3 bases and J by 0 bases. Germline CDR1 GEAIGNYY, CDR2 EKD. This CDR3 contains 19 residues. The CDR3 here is CACDGTGGPSSWDTRQMFF. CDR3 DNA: TGTGCCTGTGACGGTACTGGGGGACCAAGCTCCTGGGACACCCGACAGATGTTTTTC.

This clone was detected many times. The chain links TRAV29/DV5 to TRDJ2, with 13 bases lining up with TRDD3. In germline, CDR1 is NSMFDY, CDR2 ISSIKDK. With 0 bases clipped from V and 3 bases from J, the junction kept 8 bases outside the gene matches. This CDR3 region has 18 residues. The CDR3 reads CAASAEYWGIRVTAQLFF. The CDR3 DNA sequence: TGTGCAGCAAGCGCAGAATACTGGGGGATACGGGTGACAGCACAACTCTTCTTT. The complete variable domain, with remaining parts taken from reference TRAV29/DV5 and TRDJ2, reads DQQVKQNSPSLSVQEGRISILNCDYTNSMFDYFLWYKKYPAEGPTFLISISSIKDKNEDGRFTVFLNKSAKHLSLHIVPSQPGDSAVYFCAASAEYWGIRVTAQLFFGKGTQLIVEP.

The CDR3 protein is CACDVLGPDPWDTRQMFF. The CDR3 nucleotides read TGTGCCTGTGACGTACTGGGGCCCGACCCCTGGGACACCCGACAGATGTTTTTC. The chain couples TRDV2 to TRDJ3, with TRDD3 identical over 7 bases. The CDR3 runs to 18 residues. The V gene end was trimmed by 3 bases and the J gene end by 2 bases; junction bases not matched to a gene: 9. CDR1 and CDR2 from the germline V gene are GEAIGNYY and EKD.

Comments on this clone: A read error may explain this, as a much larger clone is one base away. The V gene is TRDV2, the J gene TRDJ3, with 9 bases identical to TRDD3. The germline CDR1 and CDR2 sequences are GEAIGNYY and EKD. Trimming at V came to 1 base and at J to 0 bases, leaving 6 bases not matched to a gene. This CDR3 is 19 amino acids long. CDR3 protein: CACDTYWGRSSWDTRQMFF. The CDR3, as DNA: TGTGCCTGTGACACGTACTGGGGGAGAAGCTCCTGGGACACCCGACAGATGTTTTTC.

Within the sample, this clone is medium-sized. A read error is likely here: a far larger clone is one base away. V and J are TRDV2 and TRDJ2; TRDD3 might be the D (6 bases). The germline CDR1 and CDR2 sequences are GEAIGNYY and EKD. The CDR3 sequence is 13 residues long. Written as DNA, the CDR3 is TGTGCCTGTGGCACCTGGGGGACAGCACAACTCTTCTTT. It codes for CACGTWGTAQLFF.

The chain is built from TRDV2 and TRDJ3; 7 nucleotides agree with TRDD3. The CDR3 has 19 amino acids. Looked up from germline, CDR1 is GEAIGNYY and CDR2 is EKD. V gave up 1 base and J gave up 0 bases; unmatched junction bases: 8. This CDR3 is CACDTVGIQSSWDTRQMFF. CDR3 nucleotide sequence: TGTGCCTGTGACACGGTTGGGATACAGAGCTCCTGGGACACCCGACAGATGTTTTTC.